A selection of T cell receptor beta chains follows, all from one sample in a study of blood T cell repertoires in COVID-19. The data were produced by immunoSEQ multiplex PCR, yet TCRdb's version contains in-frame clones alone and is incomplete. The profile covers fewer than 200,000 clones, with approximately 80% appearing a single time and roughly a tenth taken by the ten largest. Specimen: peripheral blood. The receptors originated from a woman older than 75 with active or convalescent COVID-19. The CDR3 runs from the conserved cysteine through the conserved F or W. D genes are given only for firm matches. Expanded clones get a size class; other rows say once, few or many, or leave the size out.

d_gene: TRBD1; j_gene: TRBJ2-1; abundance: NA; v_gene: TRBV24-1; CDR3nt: TGTGCCACCAGTGTCTTTCGGGACAGGGGAAACAATGAGCAGTTCTTC; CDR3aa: CATSVFRDRGNNEQFF
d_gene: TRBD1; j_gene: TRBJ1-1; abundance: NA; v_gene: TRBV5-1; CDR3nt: TGCGCCAGCACCATCGAGACAGGGATCACTGAAGCTTTCTTT; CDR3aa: CASTIETGITEAFF
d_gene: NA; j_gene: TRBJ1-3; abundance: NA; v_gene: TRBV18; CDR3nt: TGTGCCAGCTCACCAAGCGTTGCAGGGTCGACAAACACCATATATTTT; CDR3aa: CASSPSVAGSTNTIYF
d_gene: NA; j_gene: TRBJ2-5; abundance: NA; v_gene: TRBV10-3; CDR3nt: TGTGCCATCAGTGAGTCCTCGGGGGAGACCCAGTACTTC; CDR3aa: CAISESSGETQYF
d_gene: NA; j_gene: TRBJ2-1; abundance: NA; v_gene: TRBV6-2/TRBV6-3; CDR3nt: TGTGCCAGCAGTTACTCGGGACACTCTTCCTACAATGAGCAGTTCTTC; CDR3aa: CASSYSGHSSYNEQFF
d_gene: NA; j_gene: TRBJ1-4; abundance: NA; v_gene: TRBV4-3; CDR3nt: TGCGCCAGCAGCCAAGACCGCTTGGGCCAGATTAATGAAAAACTGTTTTTT; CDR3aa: CASSQDRLGQINEKLFF
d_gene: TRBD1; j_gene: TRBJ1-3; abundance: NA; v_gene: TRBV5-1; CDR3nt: TGCGCCAGCAGCTCGACAGGGGCCTCTGGAAACACCATATATTTT; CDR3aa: CASSSTGASGNTIYF
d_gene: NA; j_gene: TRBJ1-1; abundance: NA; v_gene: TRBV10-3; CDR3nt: TGTGCCATCAGTGCAGGCGGGACTGAAGCTTTCTTT; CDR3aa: CAISAGGTEAFF
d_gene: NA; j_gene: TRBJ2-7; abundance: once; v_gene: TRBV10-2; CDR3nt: TGCGCCAGCAGCCGAGGAGTGTACGACGAGCAGTACTTC; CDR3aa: CASSRGVYDEQYF
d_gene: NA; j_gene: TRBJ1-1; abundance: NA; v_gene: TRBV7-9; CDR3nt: TGTGCCAGCAGCTTGACTCGACAGGTCACTGAAGCTTTCTTT; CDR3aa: CASSLTRQVTEAFF
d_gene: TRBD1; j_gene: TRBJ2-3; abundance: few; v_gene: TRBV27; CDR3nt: TGTGCCAGCAGTCAACCGGGACAGGGCACAGATACGCAGTATTTT; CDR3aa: CASSQPGQGTDTQYF
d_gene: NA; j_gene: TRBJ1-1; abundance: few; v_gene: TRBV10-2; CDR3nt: TGCGCCAGCAGTGAGGCCAGAGAAGCTTTCTTT; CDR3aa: CASSEAREAFF
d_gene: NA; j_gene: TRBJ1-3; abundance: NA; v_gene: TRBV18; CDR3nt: TGTGCCAGCTCACCGGCGGCAGGGTCTGGAAACACCATATATTTT; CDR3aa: CASSPAAGSGNTIYF
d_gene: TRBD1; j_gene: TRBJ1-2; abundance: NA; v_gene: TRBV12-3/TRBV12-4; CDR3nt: TGTGCCAGCATCCACAGGGGATTCGGCTACACCTTC; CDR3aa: CASIHRGFGYTF
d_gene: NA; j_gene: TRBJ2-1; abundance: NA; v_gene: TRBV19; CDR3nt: TGTGCCAGTAGTACTAGGACAGGAGGGGATGAGCAGTTCTTC; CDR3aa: CASSTRTGGDEQFF
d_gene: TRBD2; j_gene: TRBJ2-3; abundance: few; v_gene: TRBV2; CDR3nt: TGTGCCAGCACCCGACTAGCGGGGGACCTCACAGATACGCAGTATTTT; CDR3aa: CASTRLAGDLTDTQYF
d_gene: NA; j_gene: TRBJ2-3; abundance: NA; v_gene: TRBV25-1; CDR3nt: TGTGCCAGCAGGGGAGAGGGGACACACACAGATACGCAGTATTTT; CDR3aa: CASRGEGTHTDTQYF
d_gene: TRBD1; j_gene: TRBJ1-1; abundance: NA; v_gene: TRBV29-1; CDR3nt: TGCAGCGTTGAAGGGCTACAGGGGGGAGCGAACACTGAAGCTTTCTTT; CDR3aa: CSVEGLQGGANTEAFF
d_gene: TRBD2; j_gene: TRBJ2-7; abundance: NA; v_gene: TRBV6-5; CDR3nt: TGTGCCAGCAGTTTGACTAGCGGGGGCACCTACGAGCAGTACTTC; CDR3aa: CASSLTSGGTYEQYF
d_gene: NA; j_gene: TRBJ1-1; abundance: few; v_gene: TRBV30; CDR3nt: TGTGCCTGGAGTGGGCCCATAGTTCTGGCGGGCACTGAAGCTTTCTTT; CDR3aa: CAWSGPIVLAGTEAFF
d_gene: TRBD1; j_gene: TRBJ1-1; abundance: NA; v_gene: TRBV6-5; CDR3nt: TGTGCCAGCAGCCCAGGGGGTTTAAACACTGAAGCTTTCTTT; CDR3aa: CASSPGGLNTEAFF
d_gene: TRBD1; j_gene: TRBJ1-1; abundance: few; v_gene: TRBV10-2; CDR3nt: TGCGCCAGCAGTGAAGGGGACAGGATGAACACTGAAGCTTTCTTT; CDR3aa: CASSEGDRMNTEAFF
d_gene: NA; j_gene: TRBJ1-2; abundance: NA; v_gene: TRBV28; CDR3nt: TGTGCCAGCAGTCCTGGAGAGGCCAAGAACTATGGCTACACCTTC; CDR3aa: CASSPGEAKNYGYTF
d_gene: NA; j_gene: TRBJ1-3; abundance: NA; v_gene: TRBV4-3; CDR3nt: TGCGCCAGCAGCCAAGGACAGCTGGCCTCCTCTGGAAACACCATATATTTT; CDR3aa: CASSQGQLASSGNTIYF
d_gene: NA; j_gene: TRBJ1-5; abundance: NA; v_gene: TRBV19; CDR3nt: TGTGCCAGTAGTATAGCGGCGGGGCGGCCCCAGCATTTT; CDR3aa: CASSIAAGRPQHF
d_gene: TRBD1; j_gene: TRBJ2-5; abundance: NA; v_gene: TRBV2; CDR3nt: TGTGCCAGCACTGGGACAGGGCACGAGACCCAGTACTTC; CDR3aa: CASTGTGHETQYF
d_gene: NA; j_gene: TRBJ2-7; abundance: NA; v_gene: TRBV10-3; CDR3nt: TGTGCCTCAAAGCTGGGACAACAGTCCTACGAGCAGTACTTC; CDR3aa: CASKLGQQSYEQYF
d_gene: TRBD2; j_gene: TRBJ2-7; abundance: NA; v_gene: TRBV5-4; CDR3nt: TGTGCCAGCAGCCGGGCTAGCGGCTACGAGCAGTACTTC; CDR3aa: CASSRASGYEQYF
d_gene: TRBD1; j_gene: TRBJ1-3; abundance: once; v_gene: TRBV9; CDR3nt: TGTGCCAGCAGCGGGGACAGCCAAGGAAACACCATATATTTT; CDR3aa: CASSGDSQGNTIYF
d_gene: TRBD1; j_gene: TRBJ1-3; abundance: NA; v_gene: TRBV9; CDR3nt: TGTGCCGCCGGCCCGACAGGGTTAGGATATTTT; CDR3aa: CAAGPTGLGYF
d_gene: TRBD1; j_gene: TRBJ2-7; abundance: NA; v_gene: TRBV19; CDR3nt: TGTGCCAGTAGCCATCCCCCGACAGGGGGCGGCTACGAGCAGTACTTC; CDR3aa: CASSHPPTGGGYEQYF
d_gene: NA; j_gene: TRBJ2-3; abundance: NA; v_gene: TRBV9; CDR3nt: TGTGCCAGCAGCCTCAAAGGGGGGGGGCACACAGATACGCAGTATTTT; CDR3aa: CASSLKGGGHTDTQYF
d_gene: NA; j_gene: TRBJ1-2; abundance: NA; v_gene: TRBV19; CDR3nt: TGTGCCAGTAGTCCAGGGCTTGTTGGCTACACCTTC; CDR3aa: CASSPGLVGYTF
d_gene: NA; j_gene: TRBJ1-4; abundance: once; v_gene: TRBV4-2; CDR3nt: TGTGCCAGCAGCCAAGATAACTTTGGAACAGGGAAGGGTGAAAAACTGTTTTTT; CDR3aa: CASSQDNFGTGKGEKLFF
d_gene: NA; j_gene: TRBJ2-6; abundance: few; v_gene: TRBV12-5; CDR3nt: TGTGCTAGTGGTCCCAGACAGCTCTCTGGGGCCAACGTCCTGACTTTC; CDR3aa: CASGPRQLSGANVLTF
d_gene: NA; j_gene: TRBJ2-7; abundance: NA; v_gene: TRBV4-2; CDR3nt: TGTGCCAGCAGCCAGGAGGGCTACGAGCAGTACTTC; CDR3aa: CASSQEGYEQYF
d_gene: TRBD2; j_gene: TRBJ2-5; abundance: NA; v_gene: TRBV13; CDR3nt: TGTGCCAGCAGCCTCCCGACTAGCGAGAGAGGAGAGACCCAGTACTTC; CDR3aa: CASSLPTSERGETQYF
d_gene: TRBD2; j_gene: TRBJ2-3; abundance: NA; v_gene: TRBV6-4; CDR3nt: TGTGCCAGCACCCCTAGCGGGGGCCCCACGGATACGCAGTATTTT; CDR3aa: CASTPSGGPTDTQYF
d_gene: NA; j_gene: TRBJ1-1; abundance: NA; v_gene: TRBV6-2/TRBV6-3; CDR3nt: TGTGCCAGCAGTTACTCGACCCGCAGGGTGTGGGCTGAAGCTTTCTTT; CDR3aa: CASSYSTRRVWAEAFF
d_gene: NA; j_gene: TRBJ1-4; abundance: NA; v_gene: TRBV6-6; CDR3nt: TGTGCCAGCAGCTACGGACAGCGTAATGAAAAACTGTTTTTT; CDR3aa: CASSYGQRNEKLFF